This T cell receptor beta chain was found in a study of response to subunit inactivated influenza vaccine. Broader study findings: It was suggested by the authors that few new T cells are recruited by each seasonal influenza vaccination.

Worth noting for this clonotype: Its antigen is not known.

TCRdb fed the RT-PCR reads into MiXCR, producing one record per CDR3 protein. Of a few hundred thousand distinct CDR3 sequences in the sample, around 9.9% are singletons; the top ten hold over 9.5%. The germline V gene has CDR1 DFQATT and CDR2 SNEGSKA (reference sequence). V shed 3 bases and J shed 2 bases, with 17 bases lying between them. This CDR3 is 15 amino acids long. The receptor's source is a man in his forties or fifties who received an inactivated influenza vaccine. Sequencing used PBMCs from blood, obtained more than 35 days after vaccination. This chain connects TRBV20-1 to TRBJ2-7; a weak D match, TRBD2 (7 bases). CDR3 sequence: CSARGGAWGPYEQYF. DNA of the CDR3: TGCAGTGCTAGGGGGGGGGCGTGGGGCCCCTACGAGCAGTACTTC.